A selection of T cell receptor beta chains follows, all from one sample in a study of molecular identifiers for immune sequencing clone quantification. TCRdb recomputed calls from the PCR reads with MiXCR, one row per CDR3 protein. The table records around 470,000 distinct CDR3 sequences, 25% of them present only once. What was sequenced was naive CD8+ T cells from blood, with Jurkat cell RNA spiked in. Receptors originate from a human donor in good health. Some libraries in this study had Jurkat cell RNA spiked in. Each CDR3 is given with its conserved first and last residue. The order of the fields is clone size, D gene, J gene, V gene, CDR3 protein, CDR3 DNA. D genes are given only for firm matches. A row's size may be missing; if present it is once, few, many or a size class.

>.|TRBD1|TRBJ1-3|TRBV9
CASSEQGAGGNTIYF
TGTGCCAGCAGCGAACAGGGGGCAGGCGGAAACACCATATATTTT
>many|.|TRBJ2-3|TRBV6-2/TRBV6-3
CASSPYADTDTQYF
TGTGCCAGCAGTCCCTACGCGGACACAGATACGCAGTATTTT
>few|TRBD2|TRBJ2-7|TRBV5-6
CASSRERESFYEQYF
TGTGCCAGCAGCCGTGAGCGGGAGAGTTTCTACGAGCAGTACTTC
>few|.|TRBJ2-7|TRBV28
CASSLLRDSYEQYF
TGTGCCAGCAGTTTGCTCCGGGACTCCTACGAGCAGTACTTC
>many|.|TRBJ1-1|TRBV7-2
CASSWGRKNTEAFF
TGTGCCAGCAGCTGGGGACGGAAAAACACTGAAGCTTTCTTT
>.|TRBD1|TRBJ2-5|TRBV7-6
CTSSLPGRDRNQGTQYF
TGTACCAGCAGCCTACCGGGCCGGGACAGAAATCAAGGGACCCAGTACTTC
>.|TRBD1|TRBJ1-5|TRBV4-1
CASSLRTGEGQPQHF
TGCGCCAGCAGCCTGAGGACAGGGGAAGGTCAGCCCCAGCATTTT
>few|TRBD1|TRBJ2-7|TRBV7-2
CASNRDRGDEQYF
TGTGCCAGCAACCGGGACAGGGGCGACGAGCAGTACTTC
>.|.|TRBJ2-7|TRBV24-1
CATRLHRYEQYF
TGTGCCACCCGTCTACACCGCTACGAGCAGTACTTC
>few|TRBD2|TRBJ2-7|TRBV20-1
CSAERRTSGYSYEQYF
TGCAGTGCAGAGAGAAGGACTAGCGGGTACTCCTACGAGCAGTACTTC
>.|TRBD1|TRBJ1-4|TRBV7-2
CASSEDRGPFQLANEKLFF
TGTGCCAGCAGCGAAGACAGGGGGCCTTTTCAACTAGCTAATGAAAAACTGTTTTTT
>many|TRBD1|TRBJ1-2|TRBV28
CASSTKSQIRDRINYGYTF
TGTGCCAGCAGTACAAAGAGCCAAATCCGGGACAGGATTAACTATGGCTACACCTTC
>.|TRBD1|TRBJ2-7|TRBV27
CASSTGQGAVQYF
TGTGCCAGCAGTACGGGACAGGGGGCAGTGCAGTACTTC
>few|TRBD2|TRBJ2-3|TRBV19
CASSSPPGLAVLYVDTQYF
TGTGCCAGTAGTTCTCCCCCGGGACTAGCAGTCCTCTATGTCGATACGCAGTATTTT
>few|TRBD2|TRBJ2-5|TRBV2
CASTERGAKETQYF
TGTGCCAGCACAGAGCGGGGGGCAAAAGAGACCCAGTACTTC
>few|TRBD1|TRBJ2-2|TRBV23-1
CASRRRQGVFLKANTGELFF
TGCGCCAGCAGGAGAAGACAGGGCGTCTTTTTGAAAGCGAACACCGGGGAGCTGTTTTTT
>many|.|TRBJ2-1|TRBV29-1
CSVAAGSAEQFF
TGCAGCGTTGCGGCAGGGTCGGCTGAGCAGTTCTTC
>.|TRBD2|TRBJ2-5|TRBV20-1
CSATTSGEETQYF
TGCAGTGCAACGACTAGCGGGGAAGAGACCCAGTACTTC
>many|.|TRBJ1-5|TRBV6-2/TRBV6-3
CASSTTGLQPQHF
TGTGCCAGCAGTACAACAGGGTTACAGCCCCAGCATTTT
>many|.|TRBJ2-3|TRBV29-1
CSVEGGGRGATDTQYF
TGCAGCGTTGAAGGGGGGGGCAGGGGCGCGACAGATACGCAGTATTTT
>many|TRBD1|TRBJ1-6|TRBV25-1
CASSEGQTLASPLHF
TGTGCCAGCAGTGAGGGACAGACTTTGGCTTCACCCCTCCACTTT
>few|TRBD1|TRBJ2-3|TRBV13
CASSQGQGYITDTQYF
TGTGCCAGCAGCCAGGGACAGGGCTACATCACAGATACGCAGTATTTT
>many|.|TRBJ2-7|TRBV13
CASSPDAGYEQYF
TGTGCCAGCAGCCCCGACGCGGGATACGAGCAGTACTTC
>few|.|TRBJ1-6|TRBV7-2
CASSLREGNYSPLHF
TGTGCCAGCAGCTTAAGGGAGGGCAATTATTCACCCCTCCACTTT
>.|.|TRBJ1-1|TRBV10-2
CASSELLPGRSTEAFF
TGCGCCAGCAGTGAGTTATTACCAGGGAGGAGCACTGAAGCTTTCTTT
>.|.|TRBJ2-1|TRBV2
CACSEERRAYNEQFF
TGTGCCTGCAGTGAAGAGCGGCGAGCCTACAATGAGCAGTTCTTC
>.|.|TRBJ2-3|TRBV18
CASSPATSTDTQYF
TGTGCCAGCTCACCAGCCACAAGCACAGATACGCAGTATTTT
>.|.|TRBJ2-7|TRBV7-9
CASSLDSGYEQYF
TGTGCCAGCAGCTTAGATTCGGGTTACGAGCAGTACTTC
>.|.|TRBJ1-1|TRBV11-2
CASSFDRMNTEAFF
TGTGCCAGCAGCTTTGACAGAATGAACACTGAAGCTTTCTTT
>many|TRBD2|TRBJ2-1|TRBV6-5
CASSYQTRGSEQFF
TGTGCCAGCAGTTACCAAACGCGGGGGTCGGAGCAGTTCTTC
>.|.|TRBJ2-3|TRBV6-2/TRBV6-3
CAGSYSGELVYF
TGTGCCGGCAGTTACTCGGGGGAATTGGTGTATTTT
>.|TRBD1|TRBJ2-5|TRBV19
CASSIYFPGQGAQETQYF
TGTGCCAGTAGTATCTATTTCCCGGGACAGGGGGCTCAAGAGACCCAGTACTTC
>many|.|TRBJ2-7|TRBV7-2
CASSLKGDSPVYEQYF
TGTGCCAGCAGCTTAAAGGGAGACAGCCCAGTTTACGAGCAGTACTTC
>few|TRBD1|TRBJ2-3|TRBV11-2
CASSLEGTGGADTQYF
TGTGCCAGCAGCTTAGAAGGGACAGGGGGCGCAGATACGCAGTATTTT
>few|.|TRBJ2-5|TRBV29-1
CSVAGGEETQYF
TGCAGCGTCGCAGGGGGGGAAGAGACCCAGTACTTC
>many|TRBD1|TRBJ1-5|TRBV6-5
CASSSTGSPNQPQHF
TGTGCCAGCAGCTCGACAGGGTCCCCTAATCAGCCCCAGCATTTT
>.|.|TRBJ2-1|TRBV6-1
CASSEPWQGTDEQFF
TGTGCCAGCAGTGAACCGTGGCAGGGTACCGATGAGCAGTTCTTC
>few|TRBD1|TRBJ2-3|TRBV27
CASSFLLGTEPTDTQYF
TGTGCCAGCAGTTTCCTACTCGGGACAGAACCCACAGATACGCAGTATTTT
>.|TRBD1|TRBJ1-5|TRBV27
CASSPTTGLNNQPQHF
TGTGCCAGCAGTCCAACGACAGGGTTAAACAATCAGCCCCAGCATTTT
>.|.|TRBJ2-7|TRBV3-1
CASSPTGWEQYF
TGTGCCAGCAGCCCCACGGGGTGGGAGCAGTACTTC
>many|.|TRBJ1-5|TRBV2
CASSGLDSNQPQHF
TGTGCCAGCAGTGGGTTGGACAGCAATCAGCCCCAGCATTTT
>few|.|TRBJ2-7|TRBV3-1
CASSQDITAYEQYF
TGTGCCAGCAGCCAAGATATCACCGCCTACGAGCAGTACTTC
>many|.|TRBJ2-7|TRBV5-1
CASSLEDHGNEQYF
TGCGCCAGCAGCTTGGAGGACCACGGGAACGAGCAGTACTTC
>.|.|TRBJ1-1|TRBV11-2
CASSPDRNEAFF
TGTGCCAGCAGTCCCGACCGAAACGAAGCTTTCTTT
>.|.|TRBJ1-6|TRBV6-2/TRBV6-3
CASGINSPLHF
TGTGCCAGCGGCATCAATTCACCCCTCCACTTT